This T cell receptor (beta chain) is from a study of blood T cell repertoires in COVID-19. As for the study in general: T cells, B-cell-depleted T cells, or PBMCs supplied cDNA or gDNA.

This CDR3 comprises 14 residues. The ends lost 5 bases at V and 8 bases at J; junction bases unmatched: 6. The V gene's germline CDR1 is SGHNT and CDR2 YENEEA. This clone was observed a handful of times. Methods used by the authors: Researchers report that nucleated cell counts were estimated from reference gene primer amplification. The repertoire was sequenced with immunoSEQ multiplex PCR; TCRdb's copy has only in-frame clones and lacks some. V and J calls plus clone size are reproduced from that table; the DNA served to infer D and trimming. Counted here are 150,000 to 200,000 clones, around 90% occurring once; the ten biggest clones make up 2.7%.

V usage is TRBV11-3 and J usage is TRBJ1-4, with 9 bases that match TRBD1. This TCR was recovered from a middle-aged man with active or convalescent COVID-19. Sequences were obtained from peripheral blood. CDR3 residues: CASSLQGAGEKLFF. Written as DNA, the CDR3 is TGTGCCAGCAGCCTACAGGGGGCGGGCGAAAAACTGTTTTTT.